Listed below are T cell receptor beta chains from one sample, sequenced in a study of siplizumab effects on memory and regulatory T cells. Profiled with immunoSEQ multiplex PCR; TCRdb holds only in-frame clones, not every one. This sample has more than 85,000 clones, with about 91% found just once. The sample taken for sequencing was Tregs sorted from blood. All receptors come from a human donor in good health. Each CDR3 is given with its conserved first and last residue. Each record gives: D gene, J gene, V gene, clone size, CDR3 protein, CDR3 DNA. D genes are given only for firm matches. Where a row states a size, it is once, few, many or the class of an expanded clone; other rows omit it.

NA TRBJ1-1 TRBV10-1 NA CASSYDGTEAFF TGCGCCAGCAGCTACGATGGCACTGAAGCTTTCTTT
NA TRBJ1-1 TRBV2 NA CASVGQMNTEAFF TGTGCCAGTGTAGGACAGATGAACACTGAAGCTTTCTTT
TRBD2 TRBJ2-5 TRBV7-2 once CASSWTGTKETQYF TGTGCCAGCAGCTGGACCGGGACTAAGGAGACCCAGTACTTC
NA TRBJ2-3 TRBV2 NA CASRVDTTDTQYF TGTGCCAGCAGAGTGGATACCACAGATACGCAGTATTTT
NA TRBJ1-1 TRBV5-1 few CASSLDTEAFF TGCGCCAGCAGCTTGGATACTGAAGCTTTCTTT
NA TRBJ1-3 TRBV5-5 NA CASSLSPSGAGNTIYF TGTGCCAGCAGCTTGTCCCCTTCAGGGGCGGGAAACACCATATATTTT
TRBD1 TRBJ2-5 TRBV5-6 once CASRGTGMSETQYF TGTGCCAGCCGGGGGACAGGGATGTCAGAGACCCAGTACTTC
NA TRBJ2-5 TRBV2 NA CASSASQETQYF TGTGCCAGCAGTGCTAGTCAAGAGACCCAGTACTTC
NA TRBJ1-3 TRBV7-9 NA CASSLALGHLLSSGNTIYF TGTGCCAGCAGCTTAGCCCTAGGTCATTTACTCTCCTCTGGAAACACCATATATTTT
NA TRBJ1-2 TRBV5-1 once CASSLPGADYGYTF TGCGCCAGCAGCTTGCCGGGGGCAGACTATGGCTACACCTTC
TRBD2 TRBJ2-1 TRBV5-8 NA CASSSPGTSGANEQFF TGTGCCAGCAGCAGCCCCGGGACTAGCGGAGCGAATGAGCAGTTCTTC
TRBD1 TRBJ2-5 TRBV11-2 NA CASGGDRGVTQYF TGTGCCAGCGGGGGGGACAGGGGTGTGACCCAGTACTTC
TRBD1 TRBJ1-1 TRBV10-3 NA CAIRRTGPNTEAFF TGTGCCATCAGGCGGACAGGGCCGAACACTGAAGCTTTCTTT
NA TRBJ1-3 TRBV6-6 NA CASSYSTGFGNTIYF TGTGCCAGCAGTTACTCAACAGGGTTTGGAAACACCATATATTTT
TRBD1 TRBJ1-2 TRBV5-1 NA CASSFGQADYGYTF TGCGCCAGCAGCTTTGGACAGGCCGACTATGGCTACACCTTC
NA TRBJ1-2 TRBV25-1 few CASSVSGQDGYTF TGTGCCAGCAGTGTTTCGGGGCAGGATGGCTACACCTTC
NA TRBJ1-5 TRBV6-5 NA CASSSYQPQHF TGTGCCAGCAGTTCGTATCAGCCCCAGCATTTT
TRBD1 TRBJ2-6 TRBV7-9 once CASMPPTGAGGGANVLTF TGTGCCAGCATGCCCCCAACAGGGGCCGGAGGTGGGGCCAACGTCCTGACTTTC
NA TRBJ1-6 TRBV30 few CAWSGQAEGSYNSPLHF TGTGCCTGGAGTGGGCAGGCAGAGGGCTCCTATAATTCACCCCTCCACTTT
NA TRBJ2-3 TRBV5-1 NA CASSYQLRGGTDTQYF TGCGCCAGCAGCTACCAACTCAGGGGAGGCACAGATACGCAGTATTTT
NA TRBJ2-5 TRBV5-1 NA CASSPGTTPGETQYF TGCGCCAGCAGCCCGGGGACCACCCCGGGAGAGACCCAGTACTTC
TRBD1 TRBJ2-5 TRBV19 NA CASRDNRGPETQYF TGTGCCAGTAGAGATAACAGGGGCCCGGAGACCCAGTACTTC
TRBD1 TRBJ1-2 TRBV6-6 few CATTGTGDQGGYGYTF TGTGCCACCACCGGGACAGGGGACCAAGGGGGGTATGGCTACACCTTC
NA TRBJ2-3 TRBV18 NA CASSPGSGRTDTQYF TGTGCCAGCTCACCAGGTAGCGGTCGCACAGATACGCAGTATTTT
NA TRBJ1-1 TRBV5-1 NA CASSLEGMWNTEAFF TGCGCCAGCAGCTTGGAGGGCATGTGGAACACTGAAGCTTTCTTT
NA TRBJ2-2 TRBV10-3 NA CATHNTGELFF TGTGCCACCCACAACACCGGGGAGCTGTTTTTT
NA TRBJ2-7 TRBV5-6 NA CASSLAPDYEQYF TGTGCCAGCAGCTTGGCTCCCGACTACGAGCAGTACTTC
TRBD1 TRBJ1-5 TRBV7-6 NA CASSPSQGAPNQPQHF TGTGCCAGCAGCCCTTCCCAGGGGGCTCCGAATCAGCCCCAGCATTTT
TRBD2 TRBJ2-7 TRBV5-5 NA CASSLVAGGSHEQYF TGTGCCAGCAGCTTGGTCGCGGGAGGCTCCCACGAGCAGTACTTC
TRBD1 TRBJ1-2 TRBV4-1 NA CASSQPDRVSSGGYTF TGCGCCAGCAGCCAACCAGACAGGGTTTCGTCTGGTGGCTACACCTTC
NA TRBJ2-5 TRBV5-4 NA CASSLEASAETQYF TGTGCCAGCAGCTTGGAGGCTAGCGCTGAGACCCAGTACTTC
NA TRBJ1-1 TRBV19 NA CASSRDGGSWEAFF TGTGCCAGTAGTAGGGACGGAGGGAGTTGGGAAGCTTTCTTT
TRBD1 TRBJ1-2 TRBV2 once CASHFGAGQGNYGYTF TGTGCCAGTCATTTCGGAGCAGGACAGGGCAACTATGGCTACACCTTC
NA TRBJ2-1 TRBV28 NA CASSLPGGVYNEQFF TGTGCCAGCAGTTTACCTGGAGGGGTCTACAATGAGCAGTTCTTC
NA TRBJ1-1 TRBV4-1 NA CASSGRHTEAFF TGCGCCAGCAGCGGCAGACACACTGAAGCTTTCTTT
NA TRBJ1-2 TRBV6-5 NA CASSSRDGTGYTF TGTGCCAGCAGTTCGCGGGACGGCACTGGCTACACCTTC
NA TRBJ2-5 TRBV6-5 NA CASSYSMWSQETQYF TGTGCCAGCAGTTACTCGATGTGGTCGCAAGAGACCCAGTACTTC
TRBD1 TRBJ1-2 TRBV7-9 few CASSLTGYGYTF TGTGCCAGCAGCTTGACAGGGTATGGCTACACCTTC
TRBD1 TRBJ2-3 TRBV19 NA CASSIWGRQGDTQYF TGTGCCAGTAGTATCTGGGGCAGACAGGGCGATACGCAGTATTTT
NA TRBJ2-1 TRBV7-3 NA CASSSDPDNEQFF TGTGCCAGCAGCTCCGACCCAGACAATGAGCAGTTCTTC
NA TRBJ2-5 TRBV5-1 NA CASSLQAAQETQYF TGCGCCAGCAGCTTACAGGCAGCCCAAGAGACCCAGTACTTC
NA TRBJ1-5 TRBV7-8 NA CASSLYVTVGNQPQHF TGTGCCAGCAGCTTATACGTGACTGTGGGCAATCAGCCCCAGCATTTT
NA TRBJ2-4 TRBV7-9 NA CASSLGDPAVQYF TGTGCCAGCAGCTTAGGGGACCCCGCGGTTCAGTACTTC
TRBD1 TRBJ1-5 TRBV6-5 NA CASSDRAHPQHF TGTGCCAGCAGTGACAGGGCGCACCCCCAGCATTTT
TRBD1 TRBJ2-1 TRBV7-2 NA CASSSGQTQHNEQFF TGTGCCAGCAGCTCGGGACAGACCCAACACAATGAGCAGTTCTTC
TRBD1 TRBJ2-7 TRBV18 few CASSPWTGANEQYF TGTGCCAGCTCACCCTGGACAGGGGCCAACGAGCAGTACTTC
NA TRBJ1-1 TRBV7-9 few CASSPRQLMNTEAFF TGTGCCAGCAGCCCAAGACAGTTGATGAACACTGAAGCTTTCTTT
NA TRBJ1-1 TRBV5-8 NA CASSLGQGWSNTEAFF TGTGCCAGCAGCTTAGGGCAGGGTTGGTCAAACACTGAAGCTTTCTTT
TRBD2 TRBJ2-3 TRBV5-1 once CASSSNPGLAGEADTQYF TGCGCCAGCAGCTCCAACCCGGGACTAGCGGGGGAGGCAGATACGCAGTATTTT
NA TRBJ2-6 TRBV14 NA CASSHLLGSHLSGANVLTF TGTGCCAGCAGCCACTTACTAGGGTCTCACCTCTCTGGGGCCAACGTCCTGACTTTC
NA TRBJ1-2 TRBV7-5 NA CARMYGTGYFSLPHNYGYTF TGTGCCAGAATGTACGGGACAGGGTACTTTTCGCTCCCTCATAACTATGGCTACACCTTC
NA TRBJ2-6 TRBV29-1 NA CSAGGTGANVLTF TGCAGCGCTGGGGGGACTGGGGCCAACGTCCTGACTTTC
NA TRBJ1-2 TRBV29-1 once CSVVQNYGYTF TGCAGCGTTGTCCAAAACTATGGCTACACCTTC
NA TRBJ2-7 TRBV7-2 NA CASSLRYEQYF TGTGCCAGCAGCTTACGCTACGAGCAGTACTTC
NA TRBJ1-2 TRBV2 NA CASRDYGYTF TGTGCCAGCAGAGACTATGGCTACACCTTC
NA TRBJ2-7 TRBV10-2 NA CASRDIGVVKQYF TGCGCCAGCAGGGACATCGGGGTGGTAAAGCAGTACTTC
NA TRBJ1-2 TRBV5-4 once CASSPRQPASYGYTF TGTGCCAGCAGCCCCCGACAGCCAGCGTCCTATGGCTACACCTTC
NA TRBJ1-2 TRBV19 few CASSRRVGYGYTF TGTGCCAGTAGTCGCAGGGTCGGGTATGGCTACACCTTC
TRBD1 TRBJ1-2 TRBV29-1 NA CSVDDRENYGYTF TGCAGCGTTGACGACAGGGAGAACTATGGCTACACCTTC
TRBD2 TRBJ2-1 TRBV2 once CASSERRGGNEQFF TGTGCCAGCAGTGAACGTCGGGGGGGCAATGAGCAGTTCTTC